Listed below are T cell receptor beta chains from one sample, sequenced in a study of blood T cells in healthy people across ages. Each CDR3 protein is one row after TCRdb ran MiXCR on the 5' RACE reads. The data hold approximately 580,000 distinct CDR3 sequences, with less than 25% observed a single time. These data also formed part of another study, on T cells of mothers and their children.

The specimen was blood. These receptors all come from a boy younger than 18 in good health. CDR3s include the opening cysteine and the closing phenylalanine or tryptophan. D genes are given only for firm matches. A row's size may be missing; if present it is once, few, many or a size class.

TRBJ2-7 | few | TRBV5-1 | 18 | . | CASSLDRPGPPGVYEQYF | TGCGCCAGCAGCTTGGATCGCCCGGGGCCTCCGGGAGTATACGAGCAGTACTTC
TRBJ1-1 | . | TRBV21-1 | 18 | . | CASSKYEGPRPLNTEAFF | TGTGCCAGCAGCAAATACGAGGGCCCCCGACCCCTGAACACTGAAGCTTTCTTT
TRBJ2-1 | few | TRBV20-1 | 19 | TRBD2 | CSARGGLAAQASSYNEQFF | TGCAGTGCTAGAGGGGGACTAGCGGCTCAAGCAAGCTCCTACAATGAGCAGTTCTTC
TRBJ2-2 | . | TRBV6-2/TRBV6-3 | 16 | TRBD1 | CASRPKTGTNTGELFF | TGTGCCAGCAGACCCAAGACAGGGACGAACACCGGGGAGCTGTTTTTT
TRBJ2-1 | few | TRBV10-3 | 15 | TRBD1 | CAISESRDRGGEQFF | TGTGCCATCAGTGAGTCTAGGGACAGGGGTGGTGAGCAGTTCTTC
TRBJ2-5 | . | TRBV6-5 | 15 | . | CASSERLEGWETQYF | TGTGCCAGCAGCGAGAGACTTGAGGGTTGGGAGACCCAGTACTTC
TRBJ2-2 | many | TRBV29-1 | 13 | . | CSVGISRTGELFF | TGCAGCGTTGGGATCAGTCGAACCGGGGAGCTGTTTTTT
TRBJ1-2 | . | TRBV9 | 15 | TRBD1 | CASSVGQGPNYGYTF | TGTGCCAGCAGCGTCGGACAGGGGCCGAACTATGGCTACACCTTC
TRBJ2-4 | few | TRBV3-1 | 19 | TRBD1 | CASSRGSSKGALAKNIQYF | TGTGCCAGCAGCCGCGGCAGTTCGAAGGGGGCCCTAGCCAAAAACATTCAGTACTTC
TRBJ2-3 | few | TRBV10-3 | 16 | TRBD2 | CAISEGPSGSADTQYF | TGTGCCATCAGTGAGGGGCCTAGCGGGAGCGCAGATACGCAGTATTTT
TRBJ2-3 | . | TRBV4-1 | 19 | . | CASSQEQGQTHTSTDTQYF | TGCGCCAGCAGCCAGGAACAAGGACAGACCCATACTAGCACAGATACGCAGTATTTT
TRBJ1-2 | . | TRBV6-2/TRBV6-3 | 14 | . | CASSEDSTRVGYTF | TGTGCCAGCAGTGAGGACAGTACTCGGGTTGGCTACACCTTC
TRBJ2-7 | few | TRBV15 | 13 | TRBD2 | CATSSLAGGEQYF | TGTGCCACCAGCTCTCTAGCGGGGGGCGAGCAGTACTTC
TRBJ2-1 | few | TRBV29-1 | 13 | . | CSVENGGYNEQFF | TGCAGCGTTGAGAACGGGGGCTACAATGAGCAGTTCTTC
TRBJ1-2 | . | TRBV4-3 | 14 | . | CASSQGTRDYGYTF | TGCGCCAGCAGCCAAGGTACCAGGGACTATGGCTACACCTTC
TRBJ2-7 | many | TRBV5-6 | 14 | TRBD2 | CASSLGLADYEQYF | TGTGCCAGCAGCTTGGGACTAGCGGACTACGAGCAGTACTTC
TRBJ1-6 | . | TRBV7-9 | 16 | TRBD1 | CASSSPGQGAKSPLHF | TGTGCCAGCAGCTCCCCGGGACAGGGGGCGAAATCACCCCTCCACTTT
TRBJ2-1 | . | TRBV28 | 14 | . | CASSYSRSYNEQFF | TGTGCCAGCAGTTATAGTCGCTCCTACAATGAGCAGTTCTTC
TRBJ2-1 | . | TRBV3-1 | 15 | TRBD2 | CASSQLAGAYNEQFF | TGTGCCAGCAGCCAACTAGCGGGCGCCTACAATGAGCAGTTCTTC
TRBJ1-2 | . | TRBV7-2 | 16 | . | CASGPTPPRADYGYTF | TGTGCCAGCGGCCCAACACCCCCCAGGGCGGACTATGGCTACACCTTC
TRBJ1-5 | . | TRBV7-9 | 15 | . | CASSFTEGGDQPQHF | TGTGCCAGCAGCTTTACTGAGGGAGGGGATCAGCCCCAGCATTTT
TRBJ2-5 | . | TRBV12-3/TRBV12-4 | 17 | TRBD2 | CASSKLPGTSGEESQYF | TGTGCCAGCAGTAAATTACCCGGGACTAGCGGGGAAGAGTCCCAGTACTTC
TRBJ2-1 | . | TRBV15 | 13 | TRBD2 | CAATSGGLLEQFF | TGTGCCGCAACTAGCGGGGGCCTTCTCGAGCAGTTCTTC
TRBJ2-5 | . | TRBV5-1 | 15 | TRBD2 | CASSNSGSAAETQYF | TGCGCCAGCAGTAACAGCGGGAGTGCCGCAGAGACCCAGTACTTC
TRBJ2-7 | many | TRBV7-9 | 14 | . | CASSLSGGAYEQYF | TGTGCCAGCAGCTTATCGGGGGGCGCGTACGAGCAGTACTTC
TRBJ2-7 | . | TRBV7-8 | 14 | TRBD1 | CASSTDRGRGEQYF | TGTGCCAGCAGCACTGACAGGGGTAGGGGCGAGCAGTACTTC
TRBJ2-2 | . | TRBV5-8 | 16 | TRBD1 | CASSLTGQANTGELFF | TGTGCCAGCAGCTTGACGGGACAGGCTAACACCGGGGAGCTGTTTTTT
TRBJ1-4 | . | TRBV3-1 | 16 | TRBD1 | CASSHELDRANEKLFF | TGTGCCAGCAGCCATGAACTGGACAGGGCTAATGAAAAACTGTTTTTT
TRBJ2-5 | few | TRBV20-1 | 15 | . | CSAREGQRGEETQYF | TGCAGTGCTAGAGAAGGGCAGAGAGGGGAGGAGACCCAGTACTTC